The 12 T cell receptor beta chains reported below all come from one sample, sequenced in a study of post-analysis software for immune sequencing data (dated by TCRdb to between 2014 and 2017). Their recognized antigens are unknown. Libraries were made using PCR. TCRdb records Illumina HiSeq 2500 as the sequencer. To reduce PCR and sequencing biases, unique molecular identifiers were built into the TCR beta cDNA libraries. The public sequencing data were trimmed at Q25 with fastp and processed into clonotypes with MiXCR by TCRdb, which kept only in-frame beta chains. Rows matching on CDR3 protein sequence are summarized as one entry with the most common DNA and genes. Recorded for this sample are around 440,000 distinct CDR3 sequences; less than 45% of them occurred a single time. Of the sample, roughly 12% falls within the top ten clones. General conclusions and limits of the study: Roughly 5 TRBV segments, including TRBV5-6, TRBV5-1 and TRBV20-1, were significantly more frequent in patients than controls.

Material for sequencing was blood. Source of these receptors: a girl aged 5-17 years with multiple sclerosis.

V and J are TRBV27 and TRBJ1-2, with 9 bases matching TRBD1. The J segment lost 5 bases and the V segment lost 2 bases, leaving 9 bases of the junction unmatched. The CDR3 sequence is 16 residues long. CDR1 and CDR2 (germline): MNHEY, SMNVEV (reference sequence). The CDR3 DNA reads as TGTGCCAGCAGTTTAAGTGGACAGGGGAAGAGGTATGGCTACACCTTC. Protein sequence: CASSLSGQGKRYGYTF.

The V call is TRBV12-3 or TRBV12-4, the J call TRBJ2-1, with 9 bases identical to TRBD1. This CDR3 has 16 amino acids. V was pared by 5 bases and J by 2 bases, with 7 bases of the junction left unmatched. CDR3 protein: CASSGSGQGTYNEQFF. The DNA for the CDR3 is TGTGCCAGCAGTGGGTCGGGACAGGGAACCTACAATGAGCAGTTCTTC.

The chain joins TRBV12-3 or TRBV12-4 to TRBJ1-1; D is unresolved. V lost 3 bases, J lost 1 base, and 9 bases lay in between. This CDR3 is 14 amino acids long. The CDR3, as DNA: TGTGCCAGCAGTTTCTGGGCGGAGAACACTGAAGCTTTCTTT. As protein: CASSFWAENTEAFF.

The CDR3 DNA sequence: TGTGCCAGCAGCTTGGGGTTTCAAGAGACCCAGTACTTC. Protein sequence: CASSLGFQETQYF. V gene TRBV7-9 combines with J gene TRBJ2-5; D uncertain. Germline assignment: CDR1 SEHNR and CDR2 FQNEAQ (reference sequence). The CDR3 length is 13 residues. Trimming pared 3 bases from V and 2 bases from J, leaving 7 bases between.

This clonotype has just a few counts. The gene calls are TRBV7-9 and TRBJ2-1, with 11 bases aligning to TRBD2. The V gene's germline CDR1 is SEHNR and CDR2 FQNEAQ (reference sequence). V lost 3 bases to trimming and J lost 0 bases; unmatched junction nucleotides: 7. The CDR3 runs to 18 residues. CDR3 amino acids: CASSFTTSGVGSYNEQFF. CDR3 sequence (DNA): TGTGCCAGCAGCTTTACGACTAGCGGGGTGGGCTCCTACAATGAGCAGTTCTTC.

The chain uses TRBV7-2 and TRBJ2-3; the D call may be TRBD1 or TRBD2 (6 bases each). Germline V lookup: CDR1 SGHTA, CDR2 FQGNSA. Trimming stripped 0 bases from V and 1 base from J, with 14 bases between. The CDR3 has 17 amino acids. CDR3 sequence (DNA): TGTGCCAGCAGCTTAGCGCCCGGGGGCGCGGGCACAGATACGCAGTATTTT. Encoded protein: CASSLAPGGAGTDTQYF.

The CDR3 sequence: CSARHPKGGFTDTQYF. The DNA of the CDR3 is TGCAGTGCTAGACACCCGAAGGGGGGCTTCACAGATACGCAGTATTTT. This sequence joins TRBV20-1 and TRBJ2-3; D tentatively fits TRBD1 or TRBD2 (6 bases each). This CDR3 contains 16 residues. In germline, CDR1 is DFQATT, CDR2 SNEGSKA (reference sequence). Between the trimmed V and J ends, which lost 2 bases and 2 bases, there was a span of 17 bases.

The chain carries TRBV6-5 and TRBJ2-1; 11 nucleotides align to TRBD1. The CDR3 has 15 residues. With 4 bases clipped from V and 5 bases from J, the junction kept 4 bases outside the gene matches. The V gene's germline CDR1 is MNHEY and CDR2 SVGAGI. In nucleotides, the CDR3 is TGTGCCAGCAGTTCCTCGGGACAGGGGGACAATGAGCAGTTCTTC. Amino acids: CASSSSGQGDNEQFF.

This chain uses TRBV5-6 with TRBJ2-7; the D gene is possibly TRBD2 (6 bases). V was cut by 2 bases and J by 4 bases, with 16 bases left in between. Germline V gives CDR1 SGHDT, CDR2 YYEEEE. The CDR3 length is 15 residues. CDR3 residues: CASSFSVGSGYEQYF. The CDR3 DNA follows: TGTGCCAGCAGCTTCTCGGTCGGGAGCGGATACGAGCAGTACTTC. The complete variable domain, with remaining parts taken from reference TRBV5-6 and TRBJ2-7, reads DAGVTQSPTHLIKTRGQQVTLRCSPKSGHDTVSWYQQALGQGPQFIFQYYEEEERQRGNFPDRFSGHQFPNYSSELNVNALLLGDSALYLCASSFSVGSGYEQYFGPGTRLTVT.

There are a few counts of this clonotype. V gene TRBV4-2 combines with J gene TRBJ2-1; 11 bases line up with TRBD1. CDR1 and CDR2 (germline): LGHNA, YNFKEQ. The CDR3 runs to 18 residues. With V trimmed by 4 bases and J by 0 bases, 8 bases remained unmatched. CDR3 sequence reads: CASSLQRGTGGSYNEQFF. CDR3 nucleotides: TGTGCCAGCAGCCTCCAGAGAGGGACAGGGGGCTCCTACAATGAGCAGTTCTTC.

The genes are TRBV7-2 and TRBJ2-5, with D possibly matching TRBD2 (7 bases). Trimming cost V 4 bases and J 5 bases, with 14 bases left between them. This CDR3 contains 14 residues. Per germline, CDR1 SGHTA and CDR2 FQGNSA. CDR3 sequence reads: CASSSGGGWETQYF. The CDR3 DNA follows: TGTGCCAGCAGCTCGGGGGGCGGGTGGGAGACCCAGTACTTC.

The chain links TRBV6-2 or TRBV6-3 to TRBJ2-7; no definite D call. Germline-derived CDR1 and CDR2 are MNHEY and SVGEGT. Trimming pared 3 bases from V and 0 bases from J, leaving 12 bases between. The CDR3 consists of 15 residues. CDR3 DNA sequence: TGTGCCAGCAGTTATCAGGTTCTGGACTCCTACGAGCAGTACTTC. Its protein product is CASSYQVLDSYEQYF.